The 20 T cell receptor beta chains given below trace back to one sample, sequenced in a study of T-cell memory formation after mild COVID-19. Each CDR3 protein is one row after TCRdb ran MiXCR on the 5' RACE reads. In the table there are approximately 300,000 distinct CDR3 sequences, 15% to 20% of which are singletons. The specimen sequenced was PBMCs or a T cell subset sorted from them (not recorded which). The receptors derive from a man between 18 and 35 years old who had mild COVID-19 (a few samples of this study predate the infection). Cell type and time point are not known.

The V gene is TRBV7-6, the J gene TRBJ1-1, with D hard to call. Germline V gene sequence: CDR1 SGHVS, CDR2 FNYEAQ. This CDR3 contains 14 residues. V was shortened by 5 bases and J by 0 bases, with 10 bases between the two germline ends. The CDR3 DNA reads as TGTGCCAGCAGCCCCGACACCATGAACACTGAAGCTTTCTTT. The encoded protein is CASSPDTMNTEAFF. Drawing the rest from reference TRBV7-6 and TRBJ1-1, the complete variable domain is GAGVSQSPRYKVTKRGQDVALRCDPISGHVSLYWYRQALGQGPEFLTYFNYEAQQDKSGLPNDRFSAERPEGSISTLTIQRTEQRDSAMYRCASSPDTMNTEAFFGQGTRLTVV.

This clonotype was detected a few times. The chain carries TRBV12-5 and TRBJ1-2; D possibly corresponds to TRBD1 (6 bases). V lost 7 bases to trimming and J lost 3 bases, with 18 bases between them. This CDR3 is 15 amino acids long. CDR1 is LGHNT and CDR2 is FRNRAP in the germline V gene. CDR3 nucleotide sequence: TGTGCTAGTGCCTCTGCCGGGGGGCGCCACTATGGCTACACCTTC. Translating it yields CASASAGGRHYGYTF.

This clonotype came up many times. CDR3 sequence: CASSLSQGAVSYF. The CDR3 DNA sequence: TGCGCCAGCAGCTTATCGCAGGGCGCGGTATCTTACTTC. The gene calls are TRBV5-1 and TRBJ2-5; tentatively, D is TRBD1 (5 bases). This CDR3 has 13 residues. The germline gives CDR1 SGHRS, CDR2 YFSETQ. V was trimmed by 2 bases and J by 14 bases, leaving 19 bases between them.

This clonotype came up many times. The chain has TRBV6-5 and TRBJ1-1; D unresolved. CDR1 MNHEY and CDR2 SVGAGI come from the germline V gene. Trimming took 2 bases from V and 8 from J, leaving 12 bases between them. The CDR3 has 13 residues. In DNA, the CDR3 is TGTGCCAGCAGTTACGCGTCATATTGGGAAGCTTTCTTT. This encodes CASSYASYWEAFF.

This chain connects TRBV7-8 to TRBJ1-2; D ambiguous. Trimming stripped 5 bases from V and 4 bases from J, with 14 bases between. This CDR3 spans 14 amino acids. CDR1 and CDR2 from the germline V gene are SGHVS and FQNEAQ. CDR3 sequence reads: CASSPGLNVYGYTF. CDR3 coding DNA: TGTGCCAGCAGCCCCGGCCTGAATGTCTATGGCTACACCTTC.

The chain combines TRBV7-9 with TRBJ2-3, with 7 bases aligning to TRBD2. The junction had 13 bases not matched to a gene; V was cut back by 5 bases and J by 2 bases. The germline V gene encodes CDR1 SEHNR and CDR2 FQNEAQ (reference sequence). The CDR3 covers 17 residues. The CDR3 loop is CASSRAAGLPFTDTQYF. Here the CDR3 DNA reads TGTGCCAGCAGCCGTGCGGCGGGACTACCCTTCACAGATACGCAGTATTTT.

The sample holds many counts of this clonotype. This chain uses TRBV7-9 with TRBJ2-5; D is perhaps TRBD1 or TRBD2 (5 bases each). Trimming removed 4 bases from V and 6 bases from J, with 18 bases in between. Germline CDR1 SEHNR, CDR2 FQNEAQ (reference sequence). The CDR3 contains 15 residues. In DNA form, the CDR3 reads TGTGCCAGCAGCTCCACCGGGACCCCAGCGAAGACCCAGTACTTC. Protein product: CASSSTGTPAKTQYF.

Only a few counts were recorded for this clonotype. This chain connects TRBV20-1 to TRBJ1-2, with unresolved D. V shed 4 bases and J shed 4 bases, with 19 bases lying between them. This CDR3 region has 15 residues. From germline, CDR1 is DFQATT and CDR2 SNEGSKA (reference sequence). The CDR3 bases are TGCAGTGCTAAGTCCGGGTCTTCTTATTTCTATGGCTACACCTTC. It yields the protein CSAKSGSSYFYGYTF.

This clonotype has more than one count but fewer than ten. This chain connects TRBV12-3 or TRBV12-4 to TRBJ2-1; D is tentatively TRBD1 or TRBD2 (6 bases each). Trimming stripped 7 bases from V and 8 bases from J, with 18 bases between. This CDR3 region has 14 residues. The CDR3 region is CASTPFRGADEQFF. CDR3 bases: TGTGCCAGCACCCCTTTTAGGGGGGCTGATGAGCAGTTCTTC.

This chain joins TRBV7-8 and TRBJ2-3; D not certain. The CDR3 consists of 13 residues. CDR1 SGHVS and CDR2 FQNEAQ come from the germline V gene. V gave up 5 bases and J gave up 6 bases, with 12 bases separating them. The CDR3 DNA sequence: TGTGCCAGCAGCCCAGAAGGTCGGGATACGCAGTATTTT. Its translation is CASSPEGRDTQYF.

This clonotype turned up a few times. The chain carries TRBV7-6 and TRBJ2-7; TRBD2 might be the D (5 bases). Germline CDR1 SGHVS, CDR2 FNYEAQ. This CDR3 comprises 15 residues. Trimming pared 2 bases from V and 6 bases from J, leaving 17 bases between. In DNA, the CDR3 is TGTGCCAGCAGCTTATTAGAGGACGGGGTTGGCGAGCAGTACGTC. The encoded protein is CASSLLEDGVGEQYV.

This clonotype was detected a few times. The gene calls are TRBV6-1 and TRBJ2-1, with TRBD2 matching over 8 bases. Germline lookup yields CDR1 MNHNS and CDR2 SASEGT. Germline trimming cut 6 bases from V and 2 bases from J; bases unmatched to any gene: 6. The CDR3 runs to 15 residues. Here the CDR3 reads CASRSLRGAYNEQFF. Written as DNA, the CDR3 is TGTGCCAGCAGGAGTCTGCGGGGGGCCTACAATGAGCAGTTCTTC.

The chain couples TRBV7-2 to TRBJ2-3, with 9 nucleotides matching TRBD1. Germline CDR1 SGHTA, CDR2 FQGNSA. The CDR3 length is 16 residues. V gave up 1 base and J gave up 5 bases; unmatched junction bases: 7. For the CDR3, the DNA is TGTGCCAGCAGCTTAGGGGGGACAGGGAGGGGAGATACGCAGTATTTT. Translated: CASSLGGTGRGDTQYF.

The chain's CDR3 is CASSYGPPSYNEQFF. CDR3 nucleotide sequence: TGTGCCAGCAGTTACGGGCCTCCCTCCTACAATGAGCAGTTCTTC. This chain joins TRBV27 and TRBJ2-1; no reliable D call. Germline V gene sequence: CDR1 MNHEY, CDR2 SMNVEV (reference sequence). CDR3 length: 15 residues. Trimming stripped 4 bases from V and 0 bases from J, with 10 bases between.

The chain carries TRBV29-1 and TRBJ2-5; D gene uncertain. V gave up 7 bases and J gave up 5 bases, with 11 bases separating them. From germline, CDR1 is SQVTM and CDR2 ANQGSEA. The CDR3 is 11 amino acids. CDR3 sequence (DNA): TGCAGCGCGACGATGGGGGAGACCCAGTACTTC. It codes for CSATMGETQYF.

This clonotype showed up just a few times. The rearrangement links TRBV24-1 to TRBJ1-2, with 8 bases that match TRBD1. The V and J ends lost 5 bases and 5 bases, in that order; junction bases with no gene match: 9. Germline V gene data show CDR1 as KGHDR and CDR2 as SFDVKD. This CDR3 is 15 amino acids long. CDR3 DNA sequence: TGTGCCACCAGTGGCCCCGACAGGGGAGAATATGGCTACACCTTC. Protein: CATSGPDRGEYGYTF.

This clonotype was seen more than once but under ten times. This chain joins TRBV7-9 and TRBJ2-2, with D perhaps matching TRBD2 (5 bases). The CDR3 has 14 amino acids. The germline V gene has CDR1 SEHNR and CDR2 FQNEAQ (reference sequence). Trimming stripped 3 bases from V and 5 bases from J, with 10 bases between. The CDR3 loop reads CASSLVRRTGELFF. The CDR3 nucleotides are TGTGCCAGCAGCTTGGTTAGGAGGACCGGGGAGCTGTTTTTT.

This clonotype turned up a few times. This chain connects TRBV7-9 to TRBJ1-2; D gene ambiguous. The germline V gene has CDR1 SEHNR and CDR2 FQNEAQ (reference sequence). V was shortened by 1 base and J by 8 bases, with 8 bases between the two germline ends. This CDR3 has 12 residues. CDR3 coding DNA: TGTGCCAGCAGCTTAGTTGCCTACGGCTACACCTTC. This encodes CASSLVAYGYTF.

This clonotype was counted between two and nine times. The chain couples TRBV19 to TRBJ2-1, with 8 bases fitting TRBD2. Germline CDR1 LNHDA, CDR2 SQIVND (reference sequence). Unmatched junction bases numbered 10, after V lost 5 bases and J lost 7 bases. The CDR3 spans 15 residues. The CDR3 nucleotides read TGTGCCAGTAGTTCAAGCGGGGGCGAGTGGAATGAGCAGTTCTTC. Translated: CASSSSGGEWNEQFF.

This chain joins TRBV30 and TRBJ2-5; TRBD1 aligns across 7 bases. This CDR3 is built from 14 residues. The J segment lost 4 bases and the V segment lost 0 bases, leaving 5 bases of the junction unmatched. From germline, CDR1 is GTSNPN and CDR2 SVGIG (reference sequence). CDR3 nucleotides: TGTGCCTGGAGTGTGACAGGGAGTGGAGAGACCCAGTACTTC. Amino acid sequence: CAWSVTGSGETQYF.